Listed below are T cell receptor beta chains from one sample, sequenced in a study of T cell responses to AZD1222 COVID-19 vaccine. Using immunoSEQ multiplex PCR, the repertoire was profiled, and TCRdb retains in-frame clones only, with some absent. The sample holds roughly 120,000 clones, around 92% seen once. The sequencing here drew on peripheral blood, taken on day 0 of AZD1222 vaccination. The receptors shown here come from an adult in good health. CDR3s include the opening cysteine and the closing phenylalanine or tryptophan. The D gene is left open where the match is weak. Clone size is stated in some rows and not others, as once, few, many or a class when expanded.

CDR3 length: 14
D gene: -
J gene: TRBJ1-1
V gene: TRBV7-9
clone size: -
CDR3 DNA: TGTGCCAGCAGCGGTGGGGGGAGAGACACTGAAGCTTTCTTT
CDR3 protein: CASSGGGRDTEAFF

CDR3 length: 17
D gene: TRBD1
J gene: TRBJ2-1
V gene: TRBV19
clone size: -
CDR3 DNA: TGTGCCAGTAGTATAGATAAGACTCAGGGGGTAAACAATGAGCAGTTCTTC
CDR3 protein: CASSIDKTQGVNNEQFF

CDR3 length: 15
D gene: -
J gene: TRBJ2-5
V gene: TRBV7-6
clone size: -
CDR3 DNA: TGTGCCAGCAGCCCGGGACTGTCGTTCCAAGAGACCCAGTACTTC
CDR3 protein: CASSPGLSFQETQYF

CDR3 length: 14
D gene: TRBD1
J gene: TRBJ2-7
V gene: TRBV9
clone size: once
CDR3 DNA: TGTGCCAGCAGCGTGACGGGACAGGGGTACGAGCAGTACTTC
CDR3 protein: CASSVTGQGYEQYF

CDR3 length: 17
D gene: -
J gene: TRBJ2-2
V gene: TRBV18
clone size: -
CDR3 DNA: TGTGCCAGCTCACCAAGTCGGTCGGGGAAGAGCACCGGGGAGCTGTTTTTT
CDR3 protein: CASSPSRSGKSTGELFF

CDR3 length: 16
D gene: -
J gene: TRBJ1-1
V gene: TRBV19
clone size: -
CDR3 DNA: TGTGCCAGTAGTATGGGTGAGGCTCCTTGGGACACTGAAGCTTTCTTT
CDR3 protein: CASSMGEAPWDTEAFF

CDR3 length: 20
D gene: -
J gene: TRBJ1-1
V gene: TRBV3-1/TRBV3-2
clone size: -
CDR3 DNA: TGTGCCAGCAGCCAAGATTCTTATGCAGGGAGGGGGATCATGAACACTGAAGCTTTCTTT
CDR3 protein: CASSQDSYAGRGIMNTEAFF

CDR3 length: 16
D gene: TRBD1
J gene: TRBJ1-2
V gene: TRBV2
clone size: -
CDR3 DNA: TGTGCCAGCAGTGGCCCCGGGACAGATATTAACTATGGCTACACCTTC
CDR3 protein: CASSGPGTDINYGYTF

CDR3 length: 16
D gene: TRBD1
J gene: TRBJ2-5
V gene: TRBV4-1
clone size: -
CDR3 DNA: TGCGCCAGCAGCCAAGCGACAGGGGGCTTTCTAGGGGCCCAGTACTTC
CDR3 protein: CASSQATGGFLGAQYF

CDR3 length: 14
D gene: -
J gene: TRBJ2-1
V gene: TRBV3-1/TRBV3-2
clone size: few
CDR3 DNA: TGTGCCAGCAGCCATGGGAGAAAGTACAATGAGCAGTTCTTC
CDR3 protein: CASSHGRKYNEQFF

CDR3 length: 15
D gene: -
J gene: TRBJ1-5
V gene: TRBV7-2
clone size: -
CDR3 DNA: TGTGCCAGCAGCTTAGTGGTTCTTAGCAATCAGCCCCAGCATTTT
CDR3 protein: CASSLVVLSNQPQHF

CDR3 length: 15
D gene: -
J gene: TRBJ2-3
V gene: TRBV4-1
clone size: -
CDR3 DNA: TGCGCCAGCACTCCCGGAGAGCTCGGCACAGATACGCAGTATTTT
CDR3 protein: CASTPGELGTDTQYF

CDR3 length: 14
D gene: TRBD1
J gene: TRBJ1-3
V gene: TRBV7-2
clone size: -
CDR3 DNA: TGTGCCAGCAGCGTAGGGGGCCGTGTCAACACCATATATTTT
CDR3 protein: CASSVGGRVNTIYF

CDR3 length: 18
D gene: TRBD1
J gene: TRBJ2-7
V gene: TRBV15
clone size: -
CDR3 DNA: TGTGCCACCAGCAGAGTCGGTACCACAGACAGGGATCACTACGAGCAGTACTTC
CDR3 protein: CATSRVGTTDRDHYEQYF